This T cell receptor (beta chain) was found in a study of blood T cell repertoires in COVID-19. Symptom resolution, clearance, or two negative PCRs marked the recovered donors of Cohort 3. This clone occurred once. The germline V gene has CDR1 ENHRY and CDR2 SYGVKD. The CDR3 length is 12 residues. V shed 5 bases and J shed 9 bases, with 11 bases lying between them. Original analysis: How many nucleated cells were present was estimated from reference gene primer amplification. The repertoire was sequenced with immunoSEQ multiplex PCR; TCRdb's copy has only in-frame clones and lacks some. The DNA was the basis for D and trimming; V, J and clone size are from that table. This table holds 250,000 to 300,000 clones, around 90% found once.

The sequencing sample was made of PBMCs or T cells enriched from blood (not recorded which). The sequence derives from a young woman who had recovered from COVID-19. The rearrangement links TRBV10-3 to TRBJ2-1; D is perhaps TRBD2 (5 bases). The CDR3 reads CAISPSSSEQFF. The CDR3 DNA sequence: TGTGCCATCAGTCCCTCTAGCAGTGAGCAGTTCTTC.